These 3 T cell receptor beta chains were all obtained from the same sample, sequenced in a study of beta chain features in type 1 diabetes. The study, taken as a whole, reports: When Type 1 diabetes patients were examined, their TCRB CDR3s proved moderately but significantly shorter in all four CD4+ subsets.

No antigen is known for these receptors. Expressed TCRB transcripts were sequenced after all isolated RNA was converted to cDNA. The data were produced by immunoSEQ multiplex PCR, yet TCRdb's version contains in-frame clones alone and is incomplete. The sample includes some 640,000 clones, around 15% of them seen just once. The sequencing input was naive CD4+ T cells from blood. These receptors were taken from a man aged 18 to 29 with type 1 diabetes.

A few counts support this clone. This specimen includes other DNA sequences encoding the same CDR3. This chain uses TRBV30 with TRBJ1-3; D unresolved. Germline values: CDR1 GTSNPN, CDR2 SVGIG (reference sequence). V shed 0 bases and J shed 2 bases, with 2 bases lying between them. This CDR3 is 12 amino acids long. CDR3 loop: CAWSVPGNTIYF. For the CDR3, the DNA is TGTGCCTGGAGTGTACCTGGAAACACCATATATTTT.

This clone was counted between two and nine times. The chain joins TRBV5-4 to TRBJ1-4, with 9 bases fitting TRBD1. V gave up 4 bases and J gave up 4 bases; unmatched junction bases: 5. The CDR3 runs 15 residues. Germline values: CDR1 SGHNT, CDR2 YYREEE (reference sequence). CDR3 DNA sequence: TGTGCCAGCAGCCTAGCGGGACAGGGTAATGAAAAACTGTTTTTT. This translates into CASSLAGQGNEKLFF.

The rearrangement joins TRBV15 to TRBJ1-1, with 10 bases fitting TRBD1. Germline-derived CDR1 and CDR2 are LNHNV and YYDKDF (reference sequence). V was pared by 5 bases and J by 1 base, with 10 bases of the junction left unmatched. The CDR3 extends over 17 amino acids. The CDR3 here is CATSPRTGGNKNTEAFF. The CDR3 DNA is TGTGCCACCAGCCCTCGGACAGGGGGGAATAAGAACACTGAAGCTTTCTTT.